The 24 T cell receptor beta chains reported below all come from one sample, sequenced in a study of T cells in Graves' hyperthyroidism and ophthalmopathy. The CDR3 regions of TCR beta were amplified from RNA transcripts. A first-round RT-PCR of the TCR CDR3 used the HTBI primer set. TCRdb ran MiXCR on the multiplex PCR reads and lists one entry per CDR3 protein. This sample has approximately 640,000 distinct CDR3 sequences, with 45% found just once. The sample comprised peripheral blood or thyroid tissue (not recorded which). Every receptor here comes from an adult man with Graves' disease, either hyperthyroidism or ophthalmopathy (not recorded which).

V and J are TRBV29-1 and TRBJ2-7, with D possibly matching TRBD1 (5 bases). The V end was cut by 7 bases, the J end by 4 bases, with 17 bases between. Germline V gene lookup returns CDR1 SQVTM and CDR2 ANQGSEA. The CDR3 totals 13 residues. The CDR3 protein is CSAQDTTIYEQYF. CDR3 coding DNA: TGCAGCGCACAGGACACCACAATATACGAGCAGTACTTC.

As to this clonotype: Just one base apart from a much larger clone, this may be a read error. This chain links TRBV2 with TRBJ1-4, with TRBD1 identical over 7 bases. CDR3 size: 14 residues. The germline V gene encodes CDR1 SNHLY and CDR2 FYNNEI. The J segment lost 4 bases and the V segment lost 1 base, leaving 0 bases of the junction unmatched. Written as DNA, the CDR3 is TGTGCCAGCAGTGAAGGGGACAGTAATGAAAAACTGTTTTTT. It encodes CASSEGDSNEKLFF.

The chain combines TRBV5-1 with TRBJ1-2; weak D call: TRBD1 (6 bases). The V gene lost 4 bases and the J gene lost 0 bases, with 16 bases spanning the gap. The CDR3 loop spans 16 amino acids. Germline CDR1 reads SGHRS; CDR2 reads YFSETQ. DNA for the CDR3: TGCGCCAGCAGCCAAGGGGGAGTCTCGGCTAACTATGGCTACACCTTC. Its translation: CASSQGGVSANYGYTF.

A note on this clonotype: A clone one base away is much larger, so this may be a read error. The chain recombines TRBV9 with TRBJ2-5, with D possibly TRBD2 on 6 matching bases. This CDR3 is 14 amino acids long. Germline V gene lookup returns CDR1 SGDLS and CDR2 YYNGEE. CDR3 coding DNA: TGTGCCAGCAGCGGGTCGGGGGACCAAGAGACCCGGTACTTC. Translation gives CASSGSGDQETRYF.

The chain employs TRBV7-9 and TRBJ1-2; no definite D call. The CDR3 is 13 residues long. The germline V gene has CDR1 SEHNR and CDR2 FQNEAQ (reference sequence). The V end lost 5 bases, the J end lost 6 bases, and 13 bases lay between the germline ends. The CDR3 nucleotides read TGTGCCAGCAGCCTCGGGGTGGAGGATGGCTACACCTTC. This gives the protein CASSLGVEDGYTF.

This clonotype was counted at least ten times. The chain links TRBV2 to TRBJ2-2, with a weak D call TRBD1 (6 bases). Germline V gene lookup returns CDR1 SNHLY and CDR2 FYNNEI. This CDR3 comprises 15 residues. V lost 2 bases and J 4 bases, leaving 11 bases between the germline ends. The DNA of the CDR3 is TGTGCCAGCAGTGAAACGGGCAGGGGCACCGGGGAGCTGTTTTTT. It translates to CASSETGRGTGELFF. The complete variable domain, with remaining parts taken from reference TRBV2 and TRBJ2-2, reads EPEVTQTPSHQVTQMGQEVILRCVPISNHLYFYWYRQILGQKVEFLVSFYNNEISEKSEIFDDQFSVERPDGSNFTLKIRSTKLEDSAMYFCASSETGRGTGELFFGEGSRLTVL.

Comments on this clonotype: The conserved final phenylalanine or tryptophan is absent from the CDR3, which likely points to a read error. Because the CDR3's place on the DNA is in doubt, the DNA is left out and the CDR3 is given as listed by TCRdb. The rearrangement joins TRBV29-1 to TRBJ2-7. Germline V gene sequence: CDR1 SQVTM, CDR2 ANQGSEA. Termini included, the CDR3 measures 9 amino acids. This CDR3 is CSVEDGVAL.

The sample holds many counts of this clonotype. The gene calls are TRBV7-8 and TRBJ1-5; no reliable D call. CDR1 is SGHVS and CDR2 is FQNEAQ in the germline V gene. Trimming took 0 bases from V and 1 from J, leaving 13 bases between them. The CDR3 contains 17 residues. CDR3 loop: CASSLARPWESNQPQHF. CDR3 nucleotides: TGTGCCAGCAGCTTAGCGCGTCCTTGGGAGAGCAATCAGCCCCAGCATTTT.

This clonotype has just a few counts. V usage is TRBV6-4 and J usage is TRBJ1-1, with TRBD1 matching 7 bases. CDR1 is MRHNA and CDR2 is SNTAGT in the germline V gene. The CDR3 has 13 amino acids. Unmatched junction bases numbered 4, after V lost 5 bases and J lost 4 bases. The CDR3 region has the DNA TGTGCCAGCAGTATTGACAGGGCCACTGAAGCTTTCTTT. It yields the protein CASSIDRATEAFF.

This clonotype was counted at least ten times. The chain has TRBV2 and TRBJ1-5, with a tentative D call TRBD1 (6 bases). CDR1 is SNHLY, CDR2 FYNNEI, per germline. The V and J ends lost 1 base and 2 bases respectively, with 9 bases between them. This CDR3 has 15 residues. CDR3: CASSEDSGGNQPQHF. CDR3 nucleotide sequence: TGTGCCAGCAGTGAAGATTCAGGGGGCAATCAGCCCCAGCATTTT.

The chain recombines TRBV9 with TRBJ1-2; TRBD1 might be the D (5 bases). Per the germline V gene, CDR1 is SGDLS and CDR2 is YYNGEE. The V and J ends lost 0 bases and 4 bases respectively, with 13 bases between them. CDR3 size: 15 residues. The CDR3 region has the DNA TGTGCCAGCAGCGTAGAGAGCGACAGCTTCTATGGCTACACCTTC. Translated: CASSVESDSFYGYTF.

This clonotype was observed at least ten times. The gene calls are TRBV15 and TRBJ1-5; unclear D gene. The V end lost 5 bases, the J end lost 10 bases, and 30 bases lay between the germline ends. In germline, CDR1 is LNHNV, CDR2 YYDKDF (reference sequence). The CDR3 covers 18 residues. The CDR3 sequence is CATSGTAESNLNLIPQHF. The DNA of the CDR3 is TGTGCCACCAGCGGAACGGCGGAGAGCAACCTTAATTTGATCCCCCAGCATTTT.

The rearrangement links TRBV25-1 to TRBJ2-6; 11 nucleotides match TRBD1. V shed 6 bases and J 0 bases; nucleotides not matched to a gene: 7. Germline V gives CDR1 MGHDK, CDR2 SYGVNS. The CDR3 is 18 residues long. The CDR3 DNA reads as TGTGCCAGCAGCCTGGGACAGGGGGAACGCTCTGGGGCCAACGTCCTGACTTTC. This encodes CASSLGQGERSGANVLTF.

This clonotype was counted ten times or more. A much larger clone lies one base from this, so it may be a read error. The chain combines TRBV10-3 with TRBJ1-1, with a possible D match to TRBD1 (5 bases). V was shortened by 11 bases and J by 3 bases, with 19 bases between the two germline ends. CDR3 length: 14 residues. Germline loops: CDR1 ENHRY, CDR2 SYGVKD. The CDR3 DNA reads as TGTGCCTCCATCAATCAGGGCCTGGACACTGAAGCTTTCTTT. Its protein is CASINQGLDTEAFF.

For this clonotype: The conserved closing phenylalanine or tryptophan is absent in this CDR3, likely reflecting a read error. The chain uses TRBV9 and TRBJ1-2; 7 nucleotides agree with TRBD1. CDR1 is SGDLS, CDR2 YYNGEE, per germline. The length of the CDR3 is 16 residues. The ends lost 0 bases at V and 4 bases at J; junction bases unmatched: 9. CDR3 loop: CASSVARRGPFYGYTL. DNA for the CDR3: TGTGCCAGCAGCGTAGCGCGTAGGGGGCCCTTCTATGGCTACACCCTC.

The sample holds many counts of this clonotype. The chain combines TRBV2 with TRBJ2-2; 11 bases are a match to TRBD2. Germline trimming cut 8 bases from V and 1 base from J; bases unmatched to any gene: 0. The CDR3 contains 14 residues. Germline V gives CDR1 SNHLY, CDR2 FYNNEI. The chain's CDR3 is CASGLAGNTGELFF. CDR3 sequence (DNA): TGTGCCAGCGGACTAGCGGGGAACACCGGGGAGCTGTTTTTT.

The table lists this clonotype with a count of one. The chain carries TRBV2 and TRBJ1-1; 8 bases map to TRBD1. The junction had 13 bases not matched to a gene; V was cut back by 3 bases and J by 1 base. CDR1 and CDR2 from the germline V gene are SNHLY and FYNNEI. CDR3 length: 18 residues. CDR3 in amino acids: CASSDSTGIGQGNTEAFF. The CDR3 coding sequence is TGTGCCAGCAGTGACTCGACGGGGATTGGACAGGGGAACACTGAAGCTTTCTTT.

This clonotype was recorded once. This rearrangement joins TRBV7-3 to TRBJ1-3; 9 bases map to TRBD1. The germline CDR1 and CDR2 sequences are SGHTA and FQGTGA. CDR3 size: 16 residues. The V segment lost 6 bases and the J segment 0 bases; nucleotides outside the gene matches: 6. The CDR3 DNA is TGTGCCAGCAGTGAGAGACAGGGGGTCTCTGGAAACACCATATATTTT. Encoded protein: CASSERQGVSGNTIYF. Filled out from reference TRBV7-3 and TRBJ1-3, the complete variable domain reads GAGVSQTPSNKVTEKGKYVELRCDPISGHTALYWYRQSLGQGPEFLIYFQGTGAADDSGLPNDRFFAVRPEGSVSTLKIQRTERGDSAVYLCASSERQGVSGNTIYFGEGSWLTVV.

CDR3 nucleotide sequence: TGCAGCTATACGGGACAGGCGATCAACTATGGCTACACCTTC. Protein: CSYTGQAINYGYTF. The chain uses TRBV29-1 and TRBJ1-2; 8 bases are a match to TRBD1. Germline V gene data show CDR1 as SQVTM and CDR2 as ANQGSEA. CDR3 length equals 14 residues. Unmatched junction bases numbered 10, after V lost 8 bases and J lost 2 bases.

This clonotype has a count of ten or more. Here the CDR3 reads CASSQAADFEQYF. The DNA for the CDR3 is TGTGCCAGCAGCCAGGCTGCGGATTTCGAGCAGTACTTC. The chain joins TRBV7-8 to TRBJ2-7, with D unresolved. This CDR3 region has 13 residues. CDR1 is SGHVS and CDR2 is FQNEAQ in the germline V gene. V lost 5 bases to trimming and J lost 6 bases, with 14 bases between them.

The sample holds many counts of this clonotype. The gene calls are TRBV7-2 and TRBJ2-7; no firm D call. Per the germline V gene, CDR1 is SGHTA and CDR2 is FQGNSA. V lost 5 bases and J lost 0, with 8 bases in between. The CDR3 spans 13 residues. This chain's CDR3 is CASSARPSYEQYF. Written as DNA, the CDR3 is TGTGCCAGCAGCGCTCGCCCCTCCTACGAGCAGTACTTC. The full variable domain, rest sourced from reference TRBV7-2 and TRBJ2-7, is GAGVSQSPSNKVTEKGKDVELRCDPISGHTALYWYRQSLGQGLEFLIYFQGNSAPDKSGLPSDRFSAERTGGSVSTLTIQRTQQEDSAVYLCASSARPSYEQYFGPGTRLTVT.

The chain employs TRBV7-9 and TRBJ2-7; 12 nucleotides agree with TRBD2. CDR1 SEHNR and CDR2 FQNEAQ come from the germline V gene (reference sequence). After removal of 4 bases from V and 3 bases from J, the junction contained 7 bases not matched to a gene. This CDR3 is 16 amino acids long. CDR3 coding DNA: TGTGCCAGCAGCTCCTGGACTAGCGGGGAGAGCTACGAGCAGTACTTC. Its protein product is CASSSWTSGESYEQYF.

CDR3 loop: CSVNSGRYEQYF. The CDR3 DNA reads TGCAGCGTTAACAGCGGGAGATACGAGCAGTACTTC. The chain combines TRBV29-1 with TRBJ2-7; 8 bases map to TRBD2. Germline V gives CDR1 SQVTM, CDR2 ANQGSEA. CDR3 size: 12 residues. With V trimmed by 5 bases and J by 4 bases, 4 bases remained unmatched.

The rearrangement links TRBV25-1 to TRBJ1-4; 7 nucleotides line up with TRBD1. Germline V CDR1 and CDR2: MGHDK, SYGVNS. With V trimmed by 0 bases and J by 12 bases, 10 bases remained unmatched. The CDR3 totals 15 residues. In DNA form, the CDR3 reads TGTGCCAGCAGTGAATATTGGACAGGCGGCGAAGAACTGTTTTTT. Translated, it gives CASSEYWTGGEELFF.